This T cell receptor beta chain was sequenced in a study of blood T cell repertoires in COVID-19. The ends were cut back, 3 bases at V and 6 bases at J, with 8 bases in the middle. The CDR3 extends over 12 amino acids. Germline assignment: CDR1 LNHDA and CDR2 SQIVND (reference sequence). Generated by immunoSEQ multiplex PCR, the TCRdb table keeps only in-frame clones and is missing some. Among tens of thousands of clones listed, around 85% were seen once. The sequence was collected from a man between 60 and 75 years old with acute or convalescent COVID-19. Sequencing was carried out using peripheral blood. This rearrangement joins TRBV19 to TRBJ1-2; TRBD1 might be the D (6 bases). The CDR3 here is CASSIHRDGYTF. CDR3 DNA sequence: TGTGCCAGTAGTATTCACAGGGATGGCTACACCTTC.